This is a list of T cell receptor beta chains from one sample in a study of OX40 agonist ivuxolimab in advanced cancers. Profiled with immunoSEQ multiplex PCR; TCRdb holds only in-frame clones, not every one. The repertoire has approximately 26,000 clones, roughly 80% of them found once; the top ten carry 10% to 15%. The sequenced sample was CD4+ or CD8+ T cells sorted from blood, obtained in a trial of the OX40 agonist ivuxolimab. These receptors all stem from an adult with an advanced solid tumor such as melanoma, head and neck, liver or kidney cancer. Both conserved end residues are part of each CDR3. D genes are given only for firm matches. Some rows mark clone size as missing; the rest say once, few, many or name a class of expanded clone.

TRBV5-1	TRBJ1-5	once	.	TGCGCCAGCAGCTTAACAGGGAATCAGCCCCAGCATTTT	CASSLTGNQPQHF
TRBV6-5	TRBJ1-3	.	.	TGTGCCAGCAGTTATGCAGGACAGAGCTCTGGAAACACCATATATTTT	CASSYAGQSSGNTIYF
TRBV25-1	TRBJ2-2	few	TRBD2	TGTGCCAGCAGTGAATACGCGGGGGGGCACACCGGGGAGCTGTTTTTT	CASSEYAGGHTGELFF
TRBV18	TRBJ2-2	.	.	TGTGCCAGCTCACCCACAGCGAACACCGGGGAGCTGTTTTTT	CASSPTANTGELFF
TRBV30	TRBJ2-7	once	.	TGTGCCTGGCAAACCCTGGGCAGAACCTACGAGCAGTACTTC	CAWQTLGRTYEQYF
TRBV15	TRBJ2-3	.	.	TGTGCCACCAGCAGAGATCAAGATACGCAGTATTTT	CATSRDQDTQYF
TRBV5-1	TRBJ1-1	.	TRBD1	TGCGCCAGCAGTCCAAACGTAGGACAGGGTGGGGCTGAAGCTTTCTTT	CASSPNVGQGGAEAFF
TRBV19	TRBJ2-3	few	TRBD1	TGTGCCAGTGACGACAGGGACCTCACAGATACGCAGTATTTT	CASDDRDLTDTQYF
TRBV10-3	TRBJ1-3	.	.	TGTGCCATCAGTGACCGTGGAGGGGTGAGCTCTGGAAACACCATATATTTT	CAISDRGGVSSGNTIYF
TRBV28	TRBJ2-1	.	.	TGTGCCAGCAGTTTAGGCTTGGCCCCCACGAGGGGTGAGCAGTTCTTC	CASSLGLAPTRGEQFF
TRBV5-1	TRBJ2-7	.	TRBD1	TGCGCCAGCAGCTTCGGGGACAGGGTCTACGAGCAGTACTTC	CASSFGDRVYEQYF
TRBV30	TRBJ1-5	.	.	TGTGCCTGGAGTGTGTCGGTCAATCAGCCCCAGCATTTT	CAWSVSVNQPQHF
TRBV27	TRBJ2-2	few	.	TGTGCCAGCAGTTTCTACGTGAACACCGGGGAGCTGTTTTTT	CASSFYVNTGELFF
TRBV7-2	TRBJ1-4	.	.	TGTGCCAGCAGCCTTATGGACGCGCTAGGGGAAAAACTGTTTTTT	CASSLMDALGEKLFF
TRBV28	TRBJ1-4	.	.	TGTGCCAGCAGTTTATTGGGGGGGAGTAATGAAAAACTGTTTTTT	CASSLLGGSNEKLFF
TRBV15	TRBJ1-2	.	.	TGTGCCACCAGCAATGACAGGAGGGTCTATGGCTACACCTTC	CATSNDRRVYGYTF
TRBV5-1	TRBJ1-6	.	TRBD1	TGCGCCACCCAGGGGGATGTTAATTCACCCCTCCACTTT	CATQGDVNSPLHF
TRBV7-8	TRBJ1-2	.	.	TGTGCCAGCAGCTTAATCCCAGGCGGGAGCTATGGCTACACCTTC	CASSLIPGGSYGYTF
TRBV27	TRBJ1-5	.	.	TGTGCCAGCGGTAACTGGAATCAGCCCCAGCATTTT	CASGNWNQPQHF
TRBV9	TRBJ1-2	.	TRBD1	TGTGCCAGCAGCGTAGTGACAGGGGGCACATATGGCTACACCTTC	CASSVVTGGTYGYTF
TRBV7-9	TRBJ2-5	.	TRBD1	TGTGCCAGCAGCTTAAAACAGGGGGTCCAAGAGACCCAGTACTTC	CASSLKQGVQETQYF
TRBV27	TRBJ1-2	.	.	TGTGCCAGCAGTTTATCGAGAGGGCTCCTCGGCTACACCTTC	CASSLSRGLLGYTF
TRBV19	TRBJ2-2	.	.	TGTGCCAGTAGTATAATTTCGGACACCGGGGAGCTGTTTTTT	CASSIISDTGELFF
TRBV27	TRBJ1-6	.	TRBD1	TGTGCCAGCAGTTGGACAGGTCAAAATAATTCACCCCTCCACTTT	CASSWTGQNNSPLHF
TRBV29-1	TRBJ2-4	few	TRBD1	TGCAGCGTTGTACCAGGGGGTAAAAACATTCAGTACTTC	CSVVPGGKNIQYF
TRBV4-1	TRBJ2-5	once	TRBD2	TGCGCCAGCAGCCGCCTAAAACTACTAGCGGGGAAAGAGACCCAGTACTTC	CASSRLKLLAGKETQYF
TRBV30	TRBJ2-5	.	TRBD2	TGTGCCTGGTCTATCCTGCGGGGGGGTCAAGAGACCCAGTACTTC	CAWSILRGGQETQYF
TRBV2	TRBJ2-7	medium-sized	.	TGTGCCAGCAGGGGGTCGTCTCTTGGCCTCGAGCAGTACTTC	CASRGSSLGLEQYF
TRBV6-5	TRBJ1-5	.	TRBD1	TGTGCCAGCAGTTACTCAGGGACAGGCAATCAGCCCCAGCATTTT	CASSYSGTGNQPQHF
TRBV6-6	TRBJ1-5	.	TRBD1	TGTGCCAGCAGGAGGACAGGAGCCATACTAAGCCAGCCCCAGCATTTT	CASRRTGAILSQPQHF
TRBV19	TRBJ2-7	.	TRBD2	TGTGCCAGTAGTATCGGTCGGGGGGCCTACGAGCAGTACTTC	CASSIGRGAYEQYF
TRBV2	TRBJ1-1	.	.	TGTGCCAGCAGTGAAGAGCAGGGGCACGCTTTCTTT	CASSEEQGHAFF